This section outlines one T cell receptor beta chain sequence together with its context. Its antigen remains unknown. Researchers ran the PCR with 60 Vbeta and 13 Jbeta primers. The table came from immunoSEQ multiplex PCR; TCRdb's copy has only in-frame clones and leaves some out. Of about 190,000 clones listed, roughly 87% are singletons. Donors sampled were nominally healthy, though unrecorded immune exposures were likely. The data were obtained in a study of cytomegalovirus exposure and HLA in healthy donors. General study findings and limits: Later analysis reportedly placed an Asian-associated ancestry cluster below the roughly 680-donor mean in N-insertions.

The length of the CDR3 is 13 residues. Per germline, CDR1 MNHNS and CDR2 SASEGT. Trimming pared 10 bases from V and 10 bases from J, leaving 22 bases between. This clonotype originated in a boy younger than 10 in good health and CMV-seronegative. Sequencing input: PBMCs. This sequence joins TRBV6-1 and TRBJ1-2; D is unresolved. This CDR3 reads CATTEAEASNYTF. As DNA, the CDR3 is TGTGCCACCACCGAGGCGGAAGCTTCGAACTACACCTTC.